The present entry profiles one TCR beta chain with its context. Profiled with immunoSEQ multiplex PCR; TCRdb holds only in-frame clones, not every one. Of 85,000 to 100,000 clones listed, approximately 92% are singletons. CDR1 is MNHEY, CDR2 SMNVEV, per germline (reference sequence). The ends were cut back, 3 bases at V and 5 bases at J, with 10 bases in the middle. There are 13 residues in the CDR3. The sample comes from a study of T cell changes during pregnancy in multiple sclerosis. This receptor was obtained from a female donor with multiple sclerosis, enrolled in a pregnancy study. The material was peripheral blood, obtained in the first trimester of pregnancy. V is TRBV27 and J is TRBJ2-5; D is unresolved. Written as DNA, the CDR3 is TGTGCCAGCAGTTTTCTAGTAGGCGAGACCCAGTACTTC. Its translation: CASSFLVGETQYF.